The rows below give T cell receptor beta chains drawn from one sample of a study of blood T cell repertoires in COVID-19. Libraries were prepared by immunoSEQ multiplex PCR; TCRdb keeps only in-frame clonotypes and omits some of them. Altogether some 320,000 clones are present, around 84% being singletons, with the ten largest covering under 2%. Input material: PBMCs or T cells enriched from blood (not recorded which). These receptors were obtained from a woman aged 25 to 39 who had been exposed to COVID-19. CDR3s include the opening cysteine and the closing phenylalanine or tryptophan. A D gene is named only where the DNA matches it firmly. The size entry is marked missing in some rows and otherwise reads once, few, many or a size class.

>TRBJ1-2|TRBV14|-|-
CASSPRQASYGYTF
TGTGCCAGCAGCCCTAGACAGGCCTCGTATGGCTACACCTTC
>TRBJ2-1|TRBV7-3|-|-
CASSYETERSSYNEQFF
TGTGCCAGCAGCTACGAAACCGAGCGGAGCTCCTACAATGAGCAGTTCTTC
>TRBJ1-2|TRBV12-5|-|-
CASSGAVNYGYTF
TGTGCTAGTAGCGGGGCGGTAAACTATGGCTACACCTTC
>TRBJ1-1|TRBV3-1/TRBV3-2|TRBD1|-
CASSSGGSGTEAFF
TGTGCCAGCAGCTCAGGGGGCTCGGGCACTGAAGCTTTCTTT
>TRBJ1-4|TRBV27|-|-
CASSFSREGEKLFF
TGTGCCAGCAGTTTCTCCAGGGAAGGTGAAAAACTGTTTTTT
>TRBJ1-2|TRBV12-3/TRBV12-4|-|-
CASSFQIYGYTF
TGTGCCAGCAGTTTCCAAATCTATGGCTACACCTTC
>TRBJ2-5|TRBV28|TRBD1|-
CASRGQAGETQYF
TGTGCCAGCAGAGGACAGGCAGGAGAGACCCAGTACTTC
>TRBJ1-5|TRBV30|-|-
CAWSGGNEQPQHF
TGTGCCTGGAGTGGAGGGAATGAGCAGCCCCAGCATTTT
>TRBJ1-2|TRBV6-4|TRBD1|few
CASSDPTGQLYGYTF
TGTGCCAGCAGTGATCCGACGGGACAGCTCTATGGCTACACCTTC
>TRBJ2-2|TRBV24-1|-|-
CATSDGAGWRTGELFF
TGTGCCACCAGTGATGGGGCAGGGTGGCGCACCGGGGAGCTGTTTTTT
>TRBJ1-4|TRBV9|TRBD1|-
CASSVEAGGDEKLFF
TGTGCCAGCAGCGTAGAGGCAGGGGGCGATGAAAAACTGTTTTTT
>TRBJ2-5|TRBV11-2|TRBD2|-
CASSPISGGQETQYF
TGTGCCAGCAGCCCTATTAGCGGGGGACAAGAGACCCAGTACTTC
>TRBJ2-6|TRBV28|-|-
CASTYHPYSGSGANVLTF
TGTGCCAGCACTTATCATCCGTACTCAGGCTCTGGGGCCAACGTCCTGACTTTC
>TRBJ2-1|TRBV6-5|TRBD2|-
CASRLGTSGRGEQFF
TGTGCCAGCAGGTTAGGGACTAGCGGGAGGGGTGAGCAGTTCTTC
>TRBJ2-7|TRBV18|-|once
CASSPLRVPDSTSYEQYF
TGTGCCAGCTCACCGCTCCGCGTTCCTGACAGTACTTCCTACGAGCAGTACTTC
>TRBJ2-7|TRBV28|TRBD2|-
CAVTGGASGSYEQYF
TGTGCCGTCACTGGGGGGGCTAGCGGGAGCTACGAGCAGTACTTC
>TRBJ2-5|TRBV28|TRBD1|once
CASSLPDRAKTQYF
TGTGCCAGCAGTCTACCAGACAGGGCCAAGACCCAGTACTTC
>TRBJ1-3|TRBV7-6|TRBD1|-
CASSLAQGLGNTIYF
TGTGCCAGCAGCTTAGCACAGGGGTTAGGAAACACCATATATTTT
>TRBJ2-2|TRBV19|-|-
CASSSRGDGELFF
TGTGCCAGTAGTTCCAGGGGAGACGGGGAGCTGTTTTTT
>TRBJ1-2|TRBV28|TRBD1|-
CASSFIGQGTINYGYTF
TGTGCCAGCAGTTTTATCGGACAGGGTACAATAAACTATGGCTACACCTTC
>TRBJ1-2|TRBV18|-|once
CASSPPDYMGGYTF
TGTGCCAGCTCACCACCGGACTATATGGGTGGCTACACCTTC
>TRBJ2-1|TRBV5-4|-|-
CASSFGGIVNEQFF
TGTGCCAGCAGCTTTGGGGGGATAGTCAATGAGCAGTTCTTC
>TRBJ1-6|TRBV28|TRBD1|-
CASRDRNSPLHF
TGTGCCAGCCGGGACAGGAATTCACCCCTCCACTTT
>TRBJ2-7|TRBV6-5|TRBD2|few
CASRYGLAGGYEQYF
TGTGCCAGCAGGTACGGACTAGCGGGGGGCTACGAGCAGTACTTC
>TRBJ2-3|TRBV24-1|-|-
CATGTPESTDTQYF
TGTGCCACCGGGACTCCCGAATCGACAGATACGCAGTATTTT
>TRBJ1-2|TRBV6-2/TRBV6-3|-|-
CASSRSPGRGSYGYTF
TGTGCCAGCAGCCGCTCCCCGGGCAGGGGCTCCTATGGCTACACCTTC
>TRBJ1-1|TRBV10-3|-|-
CATRQEGNTEAFF
TGTGCCACTCGACAGGAAGGGAACACTGAAGCTTTCTTT
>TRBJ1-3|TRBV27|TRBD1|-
CASSLLYRGSGNTIYF
TGTGCCAGCAGTTTACTCTACAGGGGTAGTGGAAACACCATATATTTT
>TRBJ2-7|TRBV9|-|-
CASSAPGALAYEQYF
TGTGCCAGCAGCGCGCCAGGGGCATTGGCCTACGAGCAGTACTTC
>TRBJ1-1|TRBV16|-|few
CASSPRGSNTEAFF
TGTGCCAGCAGCCCTAGGGGTTCGAACACTGAAGCTTTCTTT
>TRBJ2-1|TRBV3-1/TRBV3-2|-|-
CASSQVGDEQFF
TGTGCCAGCAGCCAAGTAGGGGATGAGCAGTTCTTC
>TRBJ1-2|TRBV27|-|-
CASSLKIQGMGYTF
TGTGCCAGCAGTCTCAAAATCCAGGGGATGGGCTACACCTTC
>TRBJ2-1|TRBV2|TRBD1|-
CASATGQGLNEQFF
TGTGCCAGCGCGACAGGACAGGGATTGAATGAGCAGTTCTTC
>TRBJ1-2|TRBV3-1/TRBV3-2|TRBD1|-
CASSQVDRVYGYTF
TGTGCCAGCAGCCAGGTGGACAGGGTCTATGGCTACACCTTC
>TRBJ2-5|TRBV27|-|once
CASSLEGRGEETQYF
TGTGCCAGCAGTTTGGAGGGCAGGGGGGAGGAGACCCAGTACTTC
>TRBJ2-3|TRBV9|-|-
CASSARDSTDTQYF
TGTGCCAGCAGCGCTCGGGACTCTACAGATACGCAGTATTTT
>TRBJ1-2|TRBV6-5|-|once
CASSYSPRDGYTF
TGTGCCAGCAGTTACTCCCCCAGGGATGGCTACACCTTC
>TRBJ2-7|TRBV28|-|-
CASSSRQAMGYEQYF
TGTGCCAGCAGTTCCCGACAGGCGATGGGCTACGAGCAGTACTTC
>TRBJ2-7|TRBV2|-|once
CASSNRDSYEQYF
TGTGCCAGCAGCAATCGAGACAGCTACGAGCAGTACTTC
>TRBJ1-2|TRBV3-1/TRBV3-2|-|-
CASSRGWGGARMSYTF
TGTGCCAGCAGCCGGGGTTGGGGGGGAGCCCGCATGAGCTACACCTTC
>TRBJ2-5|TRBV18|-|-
CASSPQGEETQYF
TGTGCCAGCTCACCACAGGGAGAGGAGACCCAGTACTTC
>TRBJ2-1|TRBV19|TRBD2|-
CASSIGLAGEDEQFF
TGTGCCAGTAGTATTGGACTAGCGGGAGAGGATGAGCAGTTCTTC
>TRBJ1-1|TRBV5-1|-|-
CASSVSGEAFF
TGCGCCAGCAGCGTTAGTGGTGAAGCTTTCTTT
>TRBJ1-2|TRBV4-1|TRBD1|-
CASRKPTGDDGYTF
TGCGCCAGCAGGAAACCGACAGGGGATGATGGCTACACCTTC
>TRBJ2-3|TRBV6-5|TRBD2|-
CATSGGAWTDTQYF
TGTGCCACCAGCGGGGGGGCTTGGACAGATACGCAGTATTTT
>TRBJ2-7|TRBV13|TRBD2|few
CASSSPGVAGARFEQYF
TGTGCCAGCAGCTCCCCGGGGGTAGCGGGGGCCCGGTTCGAGCAGTACTTC
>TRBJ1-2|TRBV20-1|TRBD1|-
CSAWDRWGYTF
TGCAGTGCCTGGGACAGATGGGGCTACACCTTC
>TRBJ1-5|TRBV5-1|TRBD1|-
CASSLEGQGANQPQHF
TGCGCCAGCAGCTTGGAGGGACAGGGGGCTAATCAGCCCCAGCATTTT
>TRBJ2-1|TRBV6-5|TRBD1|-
CASTRDRVTTTEQFF
TGTGCCAGCACCCGGGACAGGGTGACGACAACTGAGCAGTTCTTC
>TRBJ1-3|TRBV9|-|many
CASSEGRGSSGNTIYF
TGTGCCAGCAGCGAGGGGAGGGGAAGCTCTGGAAACACCATATATTTT
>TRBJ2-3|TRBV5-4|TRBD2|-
CASSLAGGITPGTDTQYF
TGTGCCAGCAGCTTGGCCGGGGGGATAACTCCGGGCACAGATACGCAGTATTTT
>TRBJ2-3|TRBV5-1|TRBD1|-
CASSLGQGADTQYF
TGCGCCAGCAGCTTGGGGCAGGGGGCAGATACGCAGTATTTT
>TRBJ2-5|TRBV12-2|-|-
CASRLVPGTGRETQYF
TGTGCAAGTCGCTTAGTTCCCGGGACAGGGCGGGAGACCCAGTACTTC
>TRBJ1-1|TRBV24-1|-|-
CATSDSGQTEAFF
TGTGCCACCAGTGACTCCGGACAGACTGAAGCTTTCTTT